The next 21 T cell receptor beta chains were all read from a single sample in a study of blood T cells in healthy people across ages. Alongside a J-beta primer mix, a sample-barcoded 5' primer served in a second PCR lasting roughly 6 to 11 cycles. TCRdb re-derived calls from the 5' RACE reads in MiXCR, one entry per CDR3 protein. The sample lists 1.5 million to 2 million distinct CDR3 sequences, just under 50% occurring once. The specimen sequenced was blood. The receptor source for this set is a woman aged 40 to 50 in good health.

The chain combines TRBV20-1 with TRBJ2-3, with unresolved D. The CDR3 spans 15 residues. The V and J ends lost 1 base and 6 bases respectively, with 17 bases between them. The germline V gene encodes CDR1 DFQATT and CDR2 SNEGSKA (reference sequence). For the CDR3, the DNA is TGCAGTGCTAGAGGGACGCCCCCCACACCGGATACGCAGTATTTT. This translates into CSARGTPPTPDTQYF.

V and J are TRBV29-1 and TRBJ1-2; TRBD1 matches 7 bases. CDR3 length: 11 residues. Unmatched junction bases numbered 3, after V lost 3 bases and J lost 8 bases. Germline values: CDR1 SQVTM, CDR2 ANQGSEA. The CDR3 region is CSVDDRVGYTF. As DNA, the CDR3 is TGCAGCGTTGATGACAGGGTCGGCTACACCTTC.

The chain has TRBV7-6 and TRBJ2-3; D possibly corresponds to TRBD2 (5 bases). The CDR3 is made up of 14 amino acids. Germline V CDR1 and CDR2: SGHVS, FNYEAQ. V lost 5 bases and J lost 5, with 14 bases in between. The DNA of the CDR3 is TGTGCCAGCAGCCCTTTTGGCGCGGGAGATACGCAGTATTTT. Residues: CASSPFGAGDTQYF.

This clonotype ranks as medium-sized. V is TRBV9 and J is TRBJ2-4; tentatively, D is TRBD1 (6 bases). V lost 0 bases and J 6 bases, leaving 13 bases between the germline ends. The CDR3 covers 15 residues. Germline loops: CDR1 SGDLS, CDR2 YYNGEE. CDR3 DNA: TGTGCCAGCAGCGTAGAAGGGCAGGGGAGAAACATTCAGTACTTC. Translation gives CASSVEGQGRNIQYF.

This clonotype was picked up a small number of times. This chain joins TRBV9 and TRBJ1-2, with D hard to call. Looked up from germline, CDR1 is SGDLS and CDR2 is YYNGEE. CDR3 length: 15 residues. V shed 0 bases and J shed 4 bases, with 13 bases lying between them. The CDR3 loop reads CASSVGERSPYGYTF. For the CDR3, the DNA is TGTGCCAGCAGCGTAGGCGAGAGGTCGCCCTATGGCTACACCTTC.

This clonotype was observed a handful of times. This chain joins TRBV2 and TRBJ1-2; 7 bases match TRBD1. This CDR3 spans 15 amino acids. The V gene's germline CDR1 is SNHLY and CDR2 FYNNEI. The ends lost 1 base at V and 5 bases at J; junction bases unmatched: 7. The CDR3 bases are TGTGCCAGCAGTGAAGGTGGCAGGGGGGCGTATGGCTACACCTTC. It is translated as CASSEGGRGAYGYTF.

The chain links TRBV11-1 to TRBJ1-1; maybe TRBD1 (5 bases). The CDR3 length is 15 residues. Germline V CDR1 and CDR2: SGHAT, FQDESV (reference sequence). Trimming took 5 bases from V and 4 from J, leaving 17 bases between them. As DNA, the CDR3 is TGTGCCAGCAGCCATGAGGGACGGAGGACCACTGAAGCTTTCTTT. It translates to CASSHEGRRTTEAFF.

J is TRBJ1-1 and V is TRBV6-2 or TRBV6-3, with D possibly TRBD1 on 6 matching bases. This CDR3 comprises 15 residues. Trimming cost V 5 bases and J 1 base, with 14 bases left between them. Germline loops: CDR1 MNHEY, CDR2 SVGEGT. The chain's CDR3 is CASSPLGHRNTEAFF. In DNA form, the CDR3 reads TGTGCCAGCAGTCCCCTGGGACACCGGAACACTGAAGCTTTCTTT.

This clonotype was counted only a few times. The chain uses TRBV20-1 and TRBJ2-7; D is possibly TRBD1 (7 bases). The CDR3 covers 13 residues. Per the germline V gene, CDR1 is DFQATT and CDR2 is SNEGSKA (reference sequence). Trimming stripped 1 base from V and 3 bases from J, with 10 bases between. The CDR3 DNA is TGCAGTGCTAGAGGCGGGACAGTCTACGAGCAGTACTTC. It codes for CSARGGTVYEQYF.

This sequence joins TRBV28 and TRBJ2-1; 12 nucleotides line up with TRBD2. This CDR3 region has 15 residues. J was trimmed by 9 bases and V by 4 bases; bases with no gene match: 7. Germline CDR1 MDHEN, CDR2 SYDVKM. This CDR3 reads CASSYRGLAGSEQFF. CDR3 DNA sequence: TGTGCCAGCAGTTACAGGGGACTAGCGGGTTCTGAGCAGTTCTTC.

As DNA, the CDR3 is TGTGCCAGCAGCTCCAGGGGAGTAAGTGAGCAGTTCTTC. Encoded protein: CASSSRGVSEQFF. The chain recombines TRBV11-3 with TRBJ2-1; TRBD1 might be the D (6 bases). Deletions cut 4 bases from V and 9 bases from J, with 13 bases between. This CDR3 is built from 13 residues. Germline V gives CDR1 SGHNT, CDR2 YENEEA.

CDR3 region: CASSQTTLAPALSYNEQFF. CDR3 in DNA: TGTGCCAGCAGCCAAACTACCCTCGCCCCAGCTCTCTCCTACAATGAGCAGTTCTTC. This chain links TRBV4-2 with TRBJ2-1; D gene unclear. CDR1 is LGHNA, CDR2 YNFKEQ, per germline. The CDR3 extends over 19 amino acids. V shed 2 bases and J shed 0 bases, with 20 bases lying between them.

This clonotype has more than one count but fewer than ten. The chain links TRBV9 to TRBJ2-1, with 16 nucleotides matching TRBD2. This CDR3 is 17 amino acids long. Germline V gene sequence: CDR1 SGDLS, CDR2 YYNGEE. J lost 8 bases, V lost 0 bases, and 5 bases had no gene match. The CDR3 is CASSVAGLAGGEDEQFF. In DNA form, the CDR3 reads TGTGCCAGCAGCGTAGCGGGACTAGCGGGGGGGGAGGATGAGCAGTTCTTC.

The CDR3 DNA follows: TGTGCCAGCAGTTACTCGCCCCAGGGTGAAGTGAACAATGAGCAGTTCTTC. Its translation is CASSYSPQGEVNNEQFF. The chain links TRBV6-2 or TRBV6-3 to TRBJ2-1, with a weak D call TRBD1 (5 bases). The V gene's germline CDR1 is MNHEY and CDR2 SVGEGT. V lost 0 bases and J lost 5, with 17 bases in between. The CDR3 has 17 residues.

This clonotype was observed a few times. V usage is TRBV3-1 and J usage is TRBJ2-7, with 7 bases identical to TRBD2. V shed 2 bases and J 0 bases; nucleotides not matched to a gene: 7. The CDR3 loop spans 16 amino acids. Germline V gives CDR1 LGHDT, CDR2 YNNKEL (reference sequence). Written as DNA, the CDR3 is TGTGCCAGCAGCCAAACGCCGGGGGAGGGCTCCTACGAGCAGTACTTC. This sequence encodes CASSQTPGEGSYEQYF.

This sequence joins TRBV14 and TRBJ1-6; no reliable D call. Looked up from germline, CDR1 is SGHDN and CDR2 is FVKESK. Trimming took off 0 bases at V and 7 bases at J, with 16 bases between the two ends. The CDR3 length is 17 residues. The CDR3 here is CASSQEVVIGRNSPLHF. The CDR3 DNA reads TGTGCCAGCAGCCAAGAAGTAGTGATAGGGAGAAATTCACCCCTCCACTTT.

To note about this clonotype: The germline gene is not matched at one end of the junction; a read error may be the cause. The chain couples TRBV27 to TRBJ2-7; a possible D gene is TRBD1 (5 bases). The CDR3 is 15 amino acids. CDR1 is MNHEY and CDR2 is SMNVEV in the germline V gene (reference sequence). The CDR3 reads CTSSLGRRSSYEQYF. In DNA form, the CDR3 reads TGTACCAGCAGCCTGGGGCGTAGGAGCTCCTACGAGCAGTACTTC.

The gene calls are TRBV28 and TRBJ2-4; 7 bases line up with TRBD2. This CDR3 comprises 17 residues. Germline values: CDR1 MDHEN, CDR2 SYDVKM. V lost 10 bases, J lost 5 bases, and 20 bases stayed unmatched. The CDR3, as DNA: TGTGCCACCAGCCCCTATCCTAGCGGAGGGGTTGAAAACATTCAGTACTTC. Amino acid sequence: CATSPYPSGGVENIQYF.

CDR3 protein: CSANREASGDNEQFF. The DNA for the CDR3 is TGCAGTGCCAATAGAGAGGCTAGCGGGGACAATGAGCAGTTCTTC. This chain joins TRBV20-1 and TRBJ2-1; 9 nucleotides agree with TRBD2. The ends lost 6 bases at V and 5 bases at J; junction bases unmatched: 11. Germline V gives CDR1 DFQATT, CDR2 SNEGSKA (reference sequence). The CDR3 consists of 15 residues.

The chain is built from TRBV20-1 and TRBJ2-5; 9 nucleotides match TRBD2. The V segment lost 5 bases and the J segment 2 bases; nucleotides outside the gene matches: 9. The CDR3 sequence is 15 residues long. Germline V gives CDR1 DFQATT, CDR2 SNEGSKA (reference sequence). CDR3 sequence: CSAFMGSGGQETQYF. In nucleotides, the CDR3 is TGCAGTGCTTTTATGGGGAGCGGGGGGCAAGAGACCCAGTACTTC.

V gene TRBV10-3 combines with J gene TRBJ2-5; a weak D match, TRBD2 (5 bases). Trimming cost V 4 bases and J 5 bases, with 11 bases left between them. Germline lookup yields CDR1 ENHRY and CDR2 SYGVKD. The CDR3 spans 13 residues. The CDR3: CAISGTLLETQYF. The DNA for the CDR3 is TGTGCCATCAGTGGGACTCTCTTGGAGACCCAGTACTTC.